The clone carrying this T cell receptor (beta chain) was counted ten times or more. Its matching antigen is unknown. TCRbeta library construction was performed incorporating unique molecular identifiers. MiXCR was run by TCRdb on the PCR reads, yielding one entry per CDR3 protein. The table has about 470,000 distinct CDR3 sequences, about 40% seen once. The data were taken from a study of T-cell reconstitution after alpha-beta-depleted transplantation in children. V was clipped by 7 bases and J by 8 bases; unmatched bases: 17. The germline gives CDR1 SGHRS, CDR2 YFSETQ. The CDR3 has 16 residues. Study-wide findings and caveats: Reportedly, roughly two months post-transplant, alpha-beta T cells arose from several hundred expanded graft clones.

Sequencing was performed on PBMCs, taken before TCRalphabeta/CD19-depleted stem cell transplant. This TCR derives from a girl under 10 years old with aplastic anemia, due to receive a stem cell transplant. The chain is built from TRBV5-1 and TRBJ2-1; the match to TRBD1 covers 8 bases. CDR3 protein: CASSSLVDRVSHEQFF. The DNA for the CDR3 is TGCGCCAGCTCATCCTTAGTGGACAGGGTATCCCATGAGCAGTTCTTC. The full variable domain, its missing parts supplied by reference TRBV5-1 and TRBJ2-1, is KAGVTQTPRYLIKTRGQQVTLSCSPISGHRSVSWYQQTPGQGLQFLFEYFSETQRNKGNFPGRFSGRQFSNSRSEMNVSTLELGDSALYLCASSSLVDRVSHEQFFGPGTRLTVL.